What follows is one TCR beta chain and its context. Its antigen remains unknown. The sample is drawn from a study of T cells in women clearing cervical HPV infection. About the study: Controls were women whose single incident HPV16 infection cleared within 12 months without precancer or cancer. Blood came at first lesion visit for cases, post-clearance for controls.

Generated by immunoSEQ multiplex PCR, the TCRdb table keeps only in-frame clones and is missing some. This sample's table has about 24,000 clones. Notes on the study in general: CIN3+ cases had significantly higher TCR repertoire richness than controls, but evenness did not differ.

Sample: blood buffy coat. The receptor's source is a woman aged 18 to 75 with a cervical HPV16 infection that either progressed to CIN3+ or cleared (not recorded which).

The CDR3 sequence is CASSEGVTGFSTDTQYF. The sequenced part of the CDR3 DNA is TGTGCCAGCAGTGAGGGAGTGACAGGTTTTAGCACAGATACG. The rearrangement joins TRBV2 to TRBJ2-3; D perhaps matches TRBD1 (6 bases). The observed sequence ends 3 residues before the CDR3 terminus, with the missing tail filled in from the germline J gene. The CDR3 contains 17 residues. Trimming removed 3 bases at V and 0 bases at J, with 16 bases between. Germline V gives CDR1 SNHLY, CDR2 FYNNEI.